These 9 T cell receptor beta chains share one sample of origin, sequenced in a study of shared clonotypes between healthy human individuals. The assay was immunoSEQ multiplex PCR, and TCRdb's table has in-frame clones only and misses some. The table has about 700,000 clones, around 72% seen once. The sequencing sample was made of memory CD4+ T cells sorted from blood. Subset described: CD45RA-negative fraction. These receptors all come from a woman aged 30 to 39 in good health.

In the case of this clone: Other DNA sequences in the same sample also yield this CDR3. The rearrangement links TRBV6-6 to TRBJ2-3, with D possibly called TRBD1 or TRBD2 (5 bases each). The CDR3 loop spans 15 amino acids. V was pared by 2 bases and J by 2 bases, with 11 bases between. Germline-derived CDR1 and CDR2 are MNHNY and SVGAGI (reference sequence). The CDR3 region has the DNA TGTGCCAGCAGTTACCCCGGGACGTCCACAGATACGCAGTATTTT. Its protein product is CASSYPGTSTDTQYF.

J is TRBJ2-5 and V is TRBV11-3; D not certain. With the DNA end fitting TRBJ2-7 better, the J assignment may be wrong. The V gene's germline CDR1 is SGHNT and CDR2 YENEEA. The CDR3 is made up of 15 amino acids. CDR3 in amino acids: CASSRSSDHTIEQYF. CDR3 nucleotide sequence: TGTGCCAGCAGCCGCTCGTCAGACCATACTATCGAGCAGTACTTC.

The chain combines TRBV2 with TRBJ2-3; D unresolved. The CDR3 loop spans 11 amino acids. From germline, CDR1 is SNHLY and CDR2 FYNNEI. Trimming left V 8 bases short and J 7 bases short, with 10 bases between. This CDR3 reads CASSNINTQYF. The CDR3 region has the DNA TGTGCCAGCTCGAACATCAATACGCAGTATTTT.

This chain uses TRBV5-1 with TRBJ1-5; a weak D match, TRBD1 (5 bases). Germline CDR1 is SGHRS and CDR2 is YFSETQ. Trimming removed 0 bases from V and 2 bases from J, with 9 bases in between. CDR3 length equals 15 residues. The CDR3 protein is CASSLETGRNQPQHF. The CDR3 DNA reads as TGCGCCAGCAGCTTGGAAACAGGACGCAATCAGCCCCAGCATTTT.

The chain has TRBV27 and TRBJ1-1; TRBD1 is a possible D gene (6 bases). Germline loops: CDR1 MNHEY, CDR2 SMNVEV (reference sequence). The V end was cut by 2 bases, the J end by 1 base, with 8 bases between. CDR3 length: 14 residues. CDR3 sequence reads: CASSLHRENTEAFF. CDR3 sequence (DNA): TGTGCCAGCAGTTTACACAGGGAGAACACTGAAGCTTTCTTT.

The V gene is TRBV23-1, the J gene TRBJ2-2; the match to TRBD2 covers 8 bases. TRBV23-1 is marked as an open reading frame, function uncertain. V lost 2 bases, J lost 3 bases, and 2 bases stayed unmatched. There are 15 residues in the CDR3. The chain's CDR3 is CASSQKAGDTGELFF. The CDR3 DNA is TGCGCCAGCAGTCAAAAAGCGGGAGACACCGGGGAGCTGTTTTTT.

This clone occurred once. A clone one base away is much larger, so this may be a read error. The chain has TRBV6-1 and TRBJ1-1; no firm D call. The CDR3 length is 12 residues. Germline values: CDR1 MNHNS, CDR2 SASEGT. V was shortened by 8 bases and J by 1 base, with 8 bases between the two germline ends. CDR3 sequence reads: CASGLGNTEAFF. In DNA, the CDR3 is TGTGCCAGCGGACTGGGGAACACTGAAGCTTTCTTT.

This chain links TRBV7-2 with TRBJ2-1, with TRBD2 matching over 12 bases. The junction had 6 bases not matched to a gene; V was cut back by 7 bases and J by 5 bases. In germline, CDR1 is SGHTA, CDR2 FQGNSA. This CDR3 spans 15 amino acids. The CDR3: CASNLAGGPDNEQFF. The CDR3 DNA sequence: TGTGCCAGCAACCTAGCGGGAGGGCCCGACAATGAGCAGTTCTTC.

This chain links TRBV7-2 with TRBJ2-5; a possible D gene is TRBD2 (6 bases). Germline V lookup: CDR1 SGHTA, CDR2 FQGNSA. This CDR3 is built from 15 residues. V lost 5 bases and J lost 10, with 23 bases in between. The CDR3 spells CASSLRAVGTSFQYF. The CDR3 coding sequence is TGTGCCAGCAGCCTGAGGGCTGTAGGGACTTCTTTCCAGTACTTC.